The subject of this entry is one T cell receptor (beta chain). At one end the junction does not follow the germline gene, possibly because of a read error. This sample is part of a study of T-cell memory formation after mild COVID-19. This CDR3 spans 14 amino acids. Germline assignment: CDR1 SGHDN and CDR2 FVKESK. Amplification by 5'RACE using constant-segment primers produced TCR alpha and TCR beta cDNA libraries that carried sample barcodes and UMIs. TCRdb re-called the 5' RACE reads with MiXCR, one entry per CDR3 protein. Of hundreds of thousands of distinct CDR3 sequences in the sample, about 22% were seen once.

The chain couples TRBV14 to TRBJ2-7; the D gene is possibly TRBD1 (6 bases). Sequencing was performed on PBMCs or a T cell subset sorted from them (not recorded which). The receptor was derived from an adult woman who had mild COVID-19 (a few samples of this study predate the infection). Cell type and time point are not known. CDR3 coding DNA: TGTGCCAGCAGCCAAGATTTTTGGAGGACAGAGAAGCAATTC. Translation: CASSQDFWRTEKQF.